The present T cell receptor beta chain was sequenced within a study of Ad26.COV2.S vaccination and SARS-CoV-2 variants. Study in general: Among those in the COV1001 Ad26.COV2.S trial arm was the donor. Study-wide findings and caveats: Spike-specific CD8+ and CD4+ T cell responses reportedly showed substantial breadth after vaccination.

Described treatment: around 19 received Ad26.COV2.S at low or high dose, single or two shots; about 5 received placebo; per-sample allocation not given. Each sample was drawn 63 days after the first injection (of vaccine or placebo). Boston provided a donor who was an adult aged 18-55 years. With respect to this clone: Its antigen is currently unknown.

The protocol was immunoSEQ multiplex PCR, while the TCRdb copy is restricted to in-frame clones and leaves out a portion. The sample holds a few hundred thousand clones; about 90% are singletons and the top ten take under 4%. V lost 6 bases to trimming and J lost 5 bases; unmatched junction nucleotides: 8. The CDR3 is 14 amino acids. Germline V lookup: CDR1 SGHRS, CDR2 YFSETQ. The chain joins TRBV5-1 to TRBJ2-5; TRBD1 matches at 9 bases. This receptor was identified in a person aged 18-65 years who received the Ad26.COV2.S COVID-19 vaccine or a placebo. Material: peripheral blood, obtained in a trial of Ad26.COV2.S vaccine versus placebo. CDR3 loop: CASTQQGAGETQYF. CDR3 sequence (DNA): TGCGCCAGCACCCAACAGGGGGCCGGGGAGACCCAGTACTTC. The full variable domain, completed using reference TRBV5-1 and TRBJ2-5, is KAGVTQTPRYLIKTRGQQVTLSCSPISGHRSVSWYQQTPGQGLQFLFEYFSETQRNKGNFPGRFSGRQFSNSRSEMNVSTLELGDSALYLCASTQQGAGETQYFGPGTRLLVL.